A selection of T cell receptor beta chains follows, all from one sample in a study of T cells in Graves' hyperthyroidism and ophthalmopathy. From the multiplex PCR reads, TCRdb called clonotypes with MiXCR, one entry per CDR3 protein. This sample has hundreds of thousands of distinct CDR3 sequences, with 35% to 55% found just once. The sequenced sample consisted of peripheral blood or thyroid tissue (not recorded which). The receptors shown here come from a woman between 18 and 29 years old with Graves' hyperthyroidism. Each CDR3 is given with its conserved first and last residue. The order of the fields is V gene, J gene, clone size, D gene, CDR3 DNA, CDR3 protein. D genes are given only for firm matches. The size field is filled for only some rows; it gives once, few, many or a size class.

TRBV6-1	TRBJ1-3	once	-	TGTGCCAGCACCCCGGGGAAGAACACCATATATTTT	CASTPGKNTIYF
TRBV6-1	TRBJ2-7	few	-	TGTGCCAGCATCGGGGCAGGGGTAGGATACGAGCAGTACTTC	CASIGAGVGYEQYF
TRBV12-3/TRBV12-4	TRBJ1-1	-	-	TGTGCCAGCAGTTTAGCGGTGGGAACCACTGAAGCTTTCTTT	CASSLAVGTTEAFF
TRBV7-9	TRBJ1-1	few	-	TGTGCCAGCAGCAGGGGTGGCCCGATGAACACTGAAGCTTTCTTT	CASSRGGPMNTEAFF
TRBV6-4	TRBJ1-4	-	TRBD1	TGTGCCAGCAGTGACTGGGACAGGGAAAATGAAAAACTGTTTTTT	CASSDWDRENEKLFF
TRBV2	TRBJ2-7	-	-	TGTGCCAGCAGTTTAAGAATAGGGACGAACCACGAGCAGTACTTC	CASSLRIGTNHEQYF
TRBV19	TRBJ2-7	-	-	TGTGCCAGTAGAATACGTTCTAGCGATGCCTACGAGCAGTACTTC	CASRIRSSDAYEQYF
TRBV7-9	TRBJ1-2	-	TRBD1	TGTGCCAGCAGCCAATCGGGACAGGGGGCCTTCGACTATGGCTACACCTTC	CASSQSGQGAFDYGYTF
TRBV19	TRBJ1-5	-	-	TGTGCCAGTAGTATGAGGTTCGGCGGCAAAAATCAGCCCCAGCATTTT	CASSMRFGGKNQPQHF
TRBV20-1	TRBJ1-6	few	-	TGCAGTGCAATCTCCGTCTCCTATTCACCCCTCCACTTT	CSAISVSYSPLHF
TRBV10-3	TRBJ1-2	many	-	TGTGCCATCAGTGAGCCGAGGAGGCAGGGGCATGGCTACACCTTC	CAISEPRRQGHGYTF
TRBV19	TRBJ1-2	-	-	TGTGCCAGTAGTATCCAGGGGAATGGCTATGGCTACACCTTC	CASSIQGNGYGYTF
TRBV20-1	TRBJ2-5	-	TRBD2	TGCAGTGCTAGAGACCTCGGGTCGGGAGGGGGCCAAGAGACCCAGTACTTC	CSARDLGSGGGQETQYF
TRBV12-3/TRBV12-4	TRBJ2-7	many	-	TGTGCCAGCAGCCACACAAGCTACGAGCAGTACTTC	CASSHTSYEQYF
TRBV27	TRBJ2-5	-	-	TGTGCCAGCAGACAGACGTACCAAGAGACCCAGTACTTC	CASRQTYQETQYF
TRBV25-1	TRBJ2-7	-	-	TGTGCCAGCAGTGAATTCCCCGACACCTTTCTACACTTC	CASSEFPDTFLHF
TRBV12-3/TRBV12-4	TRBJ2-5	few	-	TGTGCCAGCAGTGGACGGGAACCGAAAGAGACCCAGTACTTC	CASSGREPKETQYF
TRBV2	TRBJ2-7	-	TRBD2	TGTGCCATCAGTGAGTCGCTAGCGGGACAAAGCTCCTACGAGCAGTACTTC	CAISESLAGQSSYEQYF
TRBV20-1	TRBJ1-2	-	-	TGCAGTGCTAGAGATCCAGCTAACTATGGCTACACCTTC	CSARDPANYGYTF
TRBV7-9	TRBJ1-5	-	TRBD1	TGTGCCAGCAGCTCCCAGACAGGGTCTAATCAGCCCCAGCATTTT	CASSSQTGSNQPQHF
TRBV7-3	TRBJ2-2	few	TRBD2	TGTGCCAGCAGCTTGGTAGCGGGCCACACCGGGGAGCTGTTTTTT	CASSLVAGHTGELFF
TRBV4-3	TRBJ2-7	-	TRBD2	TGCGCCAGCAGCCCGGGACTAGTTCTCAACGAGCAGTACTTC	CASSPGLVLNEQYF
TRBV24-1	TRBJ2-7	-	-	TGTGCCAGCAGGCTAGGGGTGAGCTCCTACGAGCAGTACTTC	CASRLGVSSYEQYF
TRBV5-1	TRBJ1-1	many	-	TGTGCCAGCAGCTTAGGGGACACTGAAGCTTTCTTT	CASSLGDTEAFF
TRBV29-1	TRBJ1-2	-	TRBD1	TGCAGCGTTGAGGAACAGGGGGCGGACTATGGCTACACCTTC	CSVEEQGADYGYTF
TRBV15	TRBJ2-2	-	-	TGTGCCACCAGCAGAGGGTCAGGGCTGTTTTTT	CATSRGSGLFF
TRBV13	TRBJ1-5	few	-	TGTGCCAGCAAAGATAGCAATCAGCCCCAGCATTTT	CASKDSNQPQHF
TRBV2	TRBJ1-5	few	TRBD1	TGTGCCAGCAGTGGAACTTTCACAGGGGGCAATCAGCCCCAGCATTTT	CASSGTFTGGNQPQHF
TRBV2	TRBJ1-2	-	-	TGTGCCAGCAGTGCTAGGGACACTGCTAACTATGGCTACACCTTC	CASSARDTANYGYTF
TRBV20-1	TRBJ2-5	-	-	TGCAGTGCTAGAAACAGGATCCAAGAGACCCAGTACTTC	CSARNRIQETQYF
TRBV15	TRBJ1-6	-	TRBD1	TGTGCCACCAGCAGAGGGACAGGGTCTACTTCACCCCTCCACTTT	CATSRGTGSTSPLHF
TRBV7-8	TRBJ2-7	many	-	TGTGCCAGCAGCTTAGGGGCGAACGCCGTGCGCCACGAGCAGTACTTC	CASSLGANAVRHEQYF
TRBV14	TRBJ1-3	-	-	TGTGCCAGCAGCCACGTGGGGAGCTCTGGAAACACCATATATTTT	CASSHVGSSGNTIYF
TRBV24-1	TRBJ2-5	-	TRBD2	TGTGCCACCAGTGATACTCGGACTAGCGGGATGGAGACCCAGTACTTC	CATSDTRTSGMETQYF
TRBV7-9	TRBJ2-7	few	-	TGTGCCAGCAGCTTTCTTTCAAACTACGAGCAGTACTTC	CASSFLSNYEQYF
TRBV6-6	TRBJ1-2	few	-	TGTGCCAGCAAACCCACAGACTATGGCTACACCTTC	CASKPTDYGYTF
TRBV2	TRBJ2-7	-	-	TGTGCCAGCAGCCAAGGCGGCCACAACGAGCAGTACTTC	CASSQGGHNEQYF
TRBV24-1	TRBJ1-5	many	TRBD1	TGTGCCACCAGTGATAATACAGGGGGCCGCCAGCCCCAGCATTTT	CATSDNTGGRQPQHF
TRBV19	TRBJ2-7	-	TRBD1	TGTGCCAGTAGTACACTTCGACAGGGATGGGTGCAGTACTTC	CASSTLRQGWVQYF
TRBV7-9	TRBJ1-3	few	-	TGTGCCAGCAGCACGACTGTGTTCTCTGGAAACACCATATATTTT	CASSTTVFSGNTIYF
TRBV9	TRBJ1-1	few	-	TGTGCCAGCAGCGCACAAGGGCACAGTAACACTGAAGCTTTCTTT	CASSAQGHSNTEAFF
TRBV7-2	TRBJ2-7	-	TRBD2	TGTGCCTGGAATACCGGGACTAGCGCCTACGAGCAGTACTTC	CAWNTGTSAYEQYF
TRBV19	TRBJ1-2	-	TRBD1	TGTGCCAGTAGTCTCGGGACAGGGTCTAACTATGGCTACACCTTC	CASSLGTGSNYGYTF
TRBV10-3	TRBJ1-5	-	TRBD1	TGTGCCATCAGTGTGGGACAGGGCAATCAGCCCCAGCATTTT	CAISVGQGNQPQHF
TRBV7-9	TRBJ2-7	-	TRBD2	TGTGCCAGCAGCTATAGCGGGAATCCCTACGAGCAGTACTTC	CASSYSGNPYEQYF
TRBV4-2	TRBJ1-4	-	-	TGTGCCAGCAGCCAAGAGAGGAATGAAAAACTGTTTTTT	CASSQERNEKLFF
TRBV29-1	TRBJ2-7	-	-	TGCAGCTTGGTTTACGGCACGAGCTCCTACGAGCAGTACTTC	CSLVYGTSSYEQYF
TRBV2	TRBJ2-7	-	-	TGTGCCAGCAGTGTTGGGACACGGCAGTACTTC	CASSVGTRQYF
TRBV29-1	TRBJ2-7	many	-	TGCAGCGTTGGAGCAATCGACAACTACGAGCAGTACTTC	CSVGAIDNYEQYF
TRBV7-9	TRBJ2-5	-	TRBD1	TGTGCCAGCAGCTTAGCGGACAGGGGGCTCGAGACCCGGTACTTC	CASSLADRGLETRYF
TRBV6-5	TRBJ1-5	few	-	TGTGCCAGCAGTTACTGGGGGGCTCAGCCCCAGCATTTT	CASSYWGAQPQHF
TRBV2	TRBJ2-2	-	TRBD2	TGTGCCAGCAGATCCAGACCGATAGCGGGAGTAGGTACCGGGGAGCTGTTTTTT	CASRSRPIAGVGTGELFF